This entry lists 21 T cell receptor beta chains sequenced from one sample in a study of CD4 T cells in relation to SARS-CoV-2 and coronaviruses. Antigens for these TCRs are unknown. CD4+ T cells from unexposed donors were obtained before the COVID-19 pandemic (2011-2018). After ten to eleven days of culture, CD4+ T cells were isolated. Method: immunoSEQ multiplex PCR; TCRdb's copy keeps in-frame clones and lacks some. The sample yields approximately 20,000 clones, about 73% seen once. Sequencing was carried out using CD4+ T cells from PBMCs, cultured in vitro. All receptors derive from a human donor in good health.

V usage is TRBV6-5 and J usage is TRBJ2-5, with D uncertain. V was shortened by 7 bases and J by 2 bases, with 14 bases between the two germline ends. Germline V gives CDR1 MNHEY, CDR2 SVGAGI. This CDR3 is 14 amino acids long. This CDR3 is CASNKGRGQETQYF. For the CDR3, the DNA is TGTGCCAGCAACAAGGGAAGAGGACAAGAGACCCAGTACTTC.

Note on this clone: One end of the junction varies from germline; a read error may be responsible. The chain uses TRBV7-7 and TRBJ2-5; 11 bases agree with TRBD1. This CDR3 comprises 15 residues. Germline CDR1 reads SSHAT; CDR2 reads FNYEAQ (reference sequence). Here the CDR3 reads CASSLGTGGQETQYF. The CDR3 DNA reads as TGTGCTAGCAGCTTAGGGACAGGGGGCCAAGAGACCCAGTACTTC.

The rearrangement joins TRBV7-2 to TRBJ2-7, with D possibly TRBD2 on 6 matching bases. The CDR3 is 16 amino acids. The V gene's germline CDR1 is SGHTA and CDR2 FQGNSA. V was cut by 5 bases and J by 6 bases, with 23 bases left in between. DNA of the CDR3: TGTGCCAGCAGCCCAACCGGGACTCCACTAACGGGCGAGCAGTACTTC. Its translation is CASSPTGTPLTGEQYF.

The rearrangement links TRBV19 to TRBJ2-7; D is perhaps TRBD2 (6 bases). Trimming took off 5 bases at V and 1 base at J, with 15 bases between the two ends. CDR3 length: 15 residues. Germline V gene data show CDR1 as LNHDA and CDR2 as SQIVND (reference sequence). For the CDR3, the DNA is TGTGCCAGTAGTCTTGAGGCCGGGAGATCCTACGAGCAGTACTTC. Translated, it gives CASSLEAGRSYEQYF.

V usage is TRBV6-2 or TRBV6-3 and J usage is TRBJ2-1; 12 positions agree with TRBD2. Trimming took 5 bases from V and 7 from J; bases not matched to a gene: 6. The CDR3 has 15 amino acids. Germline CDR1 is MNHEY and CDR2 is SVGEGT. The CDR3 loop reads CASSRLAGEGNEQFF. CDR3 sequence (DNA): TGTGCCAGCAGTCGACTAGCGGGAGAAGGGAATGAGCAGTTCTTC.

J is TRBJ2-3 and V is TRBV7-9; D gene uncertain. The germline gives CDR1 SEHNR, CDR2 FQNEAQ (reference sequence). Trimming shortened V by 5 bases and J by 0 bases, and 21 bases separated the two germline ends. The CDR3 length is 18 residues. The CDR3 is CASSGRSFDLSSTDTQYF. CDR3 DNA: TGTGCCAGCAGCGGACGGAGCTTCGACCTTTCTAGCACAGATACGCAGTATTTT. The full variable domain, rest sourced from reference TRBV7-9 and TRBJ2-3, is DTGVSQNPRHKITKRGQNVTFRCDPISEHNRLYWYRQTLGQGPEFLTYFQNEAQLEKSRLLSDRFSAERPKGSFSTLEIQRTEQGDSAMYLCASSGRSFDLSSTDTQYFGPGTRLTVL.

This clone was picked up a small number of times. V usage is TRBV7-9 and J usage is TRBJ1-2; perhaps TRBD1 as D (5 bases). V was clipped by 5 bases and J by 4 bases, with 17 bases between them. The CDR3 has 15 residues. Germline V lookup: CDR1 SEHNR, CDR2 FQNEAQ (reference sequence). The CDR3 DNA follows: TGTGCCAGCAGCAGAATTGGGGGGGTGAGCTATGGCTACACCTTC. It codes for CASSRIGGVSYGYTF.

This chain uses TRBV28 with TRBJ1-1, with D hard to call. This CDR3 contains 13 residues. V lost 7 bases, J lost 7 bases, and 16 bases lay in between. The V gene's germline CDR1 is MDHEN and CDR2 SYDVKM. CDR3 in amino acids: CASTAPTKIEAFF. As DNA, the CDR3 is TGTGCCAGCACCGCCCCCACAAAAATTGAAGCTTTCTTT.

In regard to this clone: The sample carries other DNA sequences with the same CDR3. This chain connects TRBV27 to TRBJ1-2; 7 bases are a match to TRBD1. Germline V gene data show CDR1 as MNHEY and CDR2 as SMNVEV (reference sequence). The CDR3 totals 13 residues. V lost 6 bases, J lost 4 bases, and 5 bases stayed unmatched. The CDR3 loop reads CASRLQGTYGYTF. The DNA for the CDR3 is TGTGCCAGCAGATTACAGGGGACCTATGGCTACACCTTC.

The rearrangement links TRBV6-5 to TRBJ2-7; TRBD1 is a possible D gene (6 bases). Germline V gives CDR1 MNHEY, CDR2 SVGAGI. The CDR3 extends over 15 amino acids. Trimming took 2 bases from V and 4 from J, leaving 15 bases between them. The CDR3 loop reads CASSYARDTAYEQYF. The CDR3 DNA reads TGTGCCAGCAGTTACGCCCGGGACACCGCTTACGAGCAGTACTTC.

This chain links TRBV6-5 with TRBJ2-5; 7 bases line up with TRBD2. The CDR3 sequence is 13 residues long. V was pared by 6 bases and J by 5 bases, with 6 bases of the junction left unmatched. In germline, CDR1 is MNHEY, CDR2 SVGAGI. The DNA of the CDR3 is TGTGCCAGCAGGCGGGAGAGCTGGGAGACCCAGTACTTC. Protein sequence: CASRRESWETQYF.

The V call is TRBV5-1, the J call TRBJ1-2, with D possibly matching TRBD1 (6 bases). This CDR3 has 14 residues. Germline V CDR1 and CDR2: SGHRS, YFSETQ. V was pared by 2 bases and J by 4 bases, with 12 bases between. CDR3 nucleotide sequence: TGCGCCAGCAGCTTTGGGGGCAGTAGCTATGGCTACACCTTC. Protein sequence: CASSFGGSSYGYTF.

This clone was seen more than once but under ten times. The rearrangement links TRBV27 to TRBJ2-5, with 8 positions matching TRBD2. The CDR3 consists of 15 residues. V lost 5 bases and J lost 5; bases outside the gene matches: 10. The germline V gene has CDR1 MNHEY and CDR2 SMNVEV (reference sequence). Here the CDR3 DNA reads TGTGCCAGCAGTGCAGTCAAAGCGGGAGACGAGACCCAGTACTTC. It specifies CASSAVKAGDETQYF.

The CDR3 coding sequence is TGTGCCAGCAGCGTAGCGAGCCAGGGGGCGAGAGGAAACACCATATATTTT. Residues: CASSVASQGARGNTIYF. The gene calls are TRBV9 and TRBJ1-3, with 8 bases fitting TRBD1. CDR3 length equals 17 residues. The trim removed 0 bases at V and 4 bases at J, leaving 9 bases unmatched. Germline CDR1 and CDR2: SGDLS and YYNGEE. The variable domain in full, with the rest retrieved from reference TRBV9 and TRBJ1-3, is DSGVTQTPKHLITATGQRVTLRCSPRSGDLSVYWYQQSLDQGLQFLIQYYNGEERAKGNILERFSAQQFPDLHSELNLSSLELGDSALYFCASSVASQGARGNTIYFGEGSWLTVV.

The chain couples TRBV2 to TRBJ1-2; D not resolved. V was shortened by 5 bases and J by 2 bases, with 15 bases between the two germline ends. The germline gives CDR1 SNHLY, CDR2 FYNNEI. There are 15 residues in the CDR3. In DNA form, the CDR3 reads TGTGCCAGCAGTCCGGTTGGGGTTCCCAACTATGGCTACACCTTC. Its protein is CASSPVGVPNYGYTF.

The genes are TRBV30 and TRBJ1-1; no firm D call. Deletions cut 2 bases from V and 0 bases from J, with 13 bases between. Germline CDR1 is GTSNPN and CDR2 is SVGIG (reference sequence). The CDR3 consists of 15 residues. CDR3 protein: CAWSLLDTLNTEAFF. The DNA of the CDR3 is TGTGCCTGGAGTTTACTCGACACCTTGAACACTGAAGCTTTCTTT.

The rearrangement links TRBV7-9 to TRBJ2-1, with D unclear. The CDR3 sequence is 14 residues long. The V gene's germline CDR1 is SEHNR and CDR2 FQNEAQ (reference sequence). Trimming took 3 bases from V and 2 from J, leaving 8 bases between them. CDR3 in amino acids: CASSFFAAYNEQFF. The CDR3 nucleotides are TGTGCCAGCAGCTTCTTTGCGGCCTACAATGAGCAGTTCTTC.

In its sample, this clone was seen once. J is TRBJ1-2 and V is TRBV10-3, with 7 bases that match TRBD1. The germline V gene has CDR1 ENHRY and CDR2 SYGVKD. The CDR3 spans 13 residues. Trimming at V came to 3 bases and at J to 6 bases, leaving 4 bases not matched to a gene. CDR3 nucleotides: TGTGCCATCAGTGAAATAGGGACAGATGGCTACACCTTC. Its translation: CAISEIGTDGYTF.

The V and J genes are TRBV2 and TRBJ2-3; D may be TRBD1 (6 bases). Germline V lookup: CDR1 SNHLY, CDR2 FYNNEI. CDR3 length equals 16 residues. V was trimmed by 1 base and J by 1 base, leaving 12 bases between them. This CDR3 is CASSEDPGAGTDTQYF. The CDR3 DNA reads as TGTGCCAGCAGTGAAGATCCAGGGGCGGGCACAGATACGCAGTATTTT.

This clone was counted between two and nine times. The chain links TRBV2 to TRBJ2-4; 10 bases fit TRBD1. V shed 7 bases, J shed 7 bases, and the junction held 7 bases outside the gene matches. The germline V gene has CDR1 SNHLY and CDR2 FYNNEI. The CDR3 consists of 14 residues. CDR3 residues: CASILDRGQNIQYF. The CDR3 DNA follows: TGTGCCAGCATTCTAGACAGGGGGCAGAACATTCAGTACTTC.

The chain joins TRBV7-3 to TRBJ2-1; 10 nucleotides align to TRBD1. With V trimmed by 4 bases and J by 5 bases, 11 bases remained unmatched. Germline V gene data show CDR1 as SGHTA and CDR2 as FQGTGA. The CDR3 extends over 17 amino acids. The CDR3 loop reads CASSWTSGTGANNEQFF. The CDR3 DNA reads as TGTGCCAGCAGCTGGACCTCCGGGACAGGGGCGAACAATGAGCAGTTCTTC.